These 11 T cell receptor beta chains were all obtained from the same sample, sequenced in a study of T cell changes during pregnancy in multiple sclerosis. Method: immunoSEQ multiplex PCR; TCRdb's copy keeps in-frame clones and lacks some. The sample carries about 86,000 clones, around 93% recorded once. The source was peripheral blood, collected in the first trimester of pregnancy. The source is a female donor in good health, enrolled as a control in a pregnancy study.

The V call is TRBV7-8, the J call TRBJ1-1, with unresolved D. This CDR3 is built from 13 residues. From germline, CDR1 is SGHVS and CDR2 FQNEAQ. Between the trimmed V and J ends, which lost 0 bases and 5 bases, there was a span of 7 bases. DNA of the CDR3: TGTGCCAGCAGCTTAGCGCCGGGAACTGAAGCTTTCTTT. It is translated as CASSLAPGTEAFF.

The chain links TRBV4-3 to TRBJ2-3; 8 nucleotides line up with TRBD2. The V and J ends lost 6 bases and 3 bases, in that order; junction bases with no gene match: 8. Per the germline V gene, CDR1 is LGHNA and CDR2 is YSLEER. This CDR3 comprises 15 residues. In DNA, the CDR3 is TGCGCCAGCAGGATGGGAGCGGGGGCTACAGATACGCAGTATTTT. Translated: CASRMGAGATDTQYF.

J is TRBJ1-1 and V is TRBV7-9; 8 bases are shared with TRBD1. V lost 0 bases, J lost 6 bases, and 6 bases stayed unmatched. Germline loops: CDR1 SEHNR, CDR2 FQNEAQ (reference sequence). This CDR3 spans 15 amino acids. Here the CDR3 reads CASSLADRGVPEAFF. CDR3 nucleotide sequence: TGTGCCAGCAGCTTAGCCGACAGGGGAGTCCCTGAAGCTTTCTTT.

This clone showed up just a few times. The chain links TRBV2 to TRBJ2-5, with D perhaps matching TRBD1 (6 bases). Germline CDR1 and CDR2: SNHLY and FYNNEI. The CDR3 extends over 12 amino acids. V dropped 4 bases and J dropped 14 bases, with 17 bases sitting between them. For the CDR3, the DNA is TGTGCCAGCAGTGGAAGGCCCCCAGGGGAATACTTC. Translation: CASSGRPPGEYF.

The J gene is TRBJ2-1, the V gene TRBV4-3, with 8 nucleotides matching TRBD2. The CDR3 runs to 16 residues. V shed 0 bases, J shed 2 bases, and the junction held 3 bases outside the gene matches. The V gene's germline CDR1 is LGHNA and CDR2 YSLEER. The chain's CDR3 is CASSQDPGGTYNEQFF. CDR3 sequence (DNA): TGCGCCAGCAGCCAAGATCCGGGGGGGACCTACAATGAGCAGTTCTTC.

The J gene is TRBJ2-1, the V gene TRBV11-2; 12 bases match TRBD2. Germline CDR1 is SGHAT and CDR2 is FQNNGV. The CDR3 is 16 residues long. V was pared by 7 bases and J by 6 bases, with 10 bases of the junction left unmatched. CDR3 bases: TGTGCCAGCATCAGACTAGCGGGGGACAGGGGCAATGAGCAGTTCTTC. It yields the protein CASIRLAGDRGNEQFF.

CDR3 in amino acids: CASSIYPGRTDTQYF. The CDR3 DNA is TGTGCCAGTAGTATCTATCCAGGGCGCACAGATACGCAGTATTTT. The rearrangement joins TRBV19 to TRBJ2-3; D is possibly TRBD1 (5 bases). CDR3 length: 15 amino acids. The V end was cut by 3 bases, the J end by 1 base, with 11 bases between. Germline V CDR1 and CDR2: LNHDA, SQIVND (reference sequence).

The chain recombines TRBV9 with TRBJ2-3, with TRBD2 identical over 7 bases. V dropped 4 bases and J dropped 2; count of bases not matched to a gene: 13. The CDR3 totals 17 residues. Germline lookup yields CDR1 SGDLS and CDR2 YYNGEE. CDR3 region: CASSSPGSGAPTDTQYF. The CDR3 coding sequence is TGTGCCAGCAGCTCCCCCGGCAGCGGGGCGCCCACAGATACGCAGTATTTT.

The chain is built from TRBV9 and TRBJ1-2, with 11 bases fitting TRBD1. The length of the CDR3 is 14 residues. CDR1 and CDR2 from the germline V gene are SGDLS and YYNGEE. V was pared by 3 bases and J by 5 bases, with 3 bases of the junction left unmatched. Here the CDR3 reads CASSGTGGAYGYTF. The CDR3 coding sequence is TGTGCCAGCAGCGGGACAGGGGGCGCTTATGGCTACACCTTC.

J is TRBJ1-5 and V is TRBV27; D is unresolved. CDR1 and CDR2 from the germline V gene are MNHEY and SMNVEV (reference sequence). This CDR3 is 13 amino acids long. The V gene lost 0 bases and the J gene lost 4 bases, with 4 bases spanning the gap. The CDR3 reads CASSLSFNQPQHF. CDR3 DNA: TGTGCCAGCAGTTTATCCTTTAATCAGCCCCAGCATTTT.

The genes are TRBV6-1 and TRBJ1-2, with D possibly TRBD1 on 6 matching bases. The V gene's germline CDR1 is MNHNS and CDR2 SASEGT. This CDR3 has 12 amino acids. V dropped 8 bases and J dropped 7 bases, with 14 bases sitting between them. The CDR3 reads CASPRGGAGYTF. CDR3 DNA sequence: TGTGCCAGCCCCCGCGGGGGGGCTGGCTACACCTTC.